This T cell receptor beta chain was captured by sequencing in a study of shared clonotypes between healthy human individuals. Study in general: CD4 naive and memory got three plates each, CD8 naive two, CD8 memory one.

General study results and limits: Relative to their counterparts shared across all four donors, non-shared clonotypes exhibited diminished generation probabilities.

Using immunoSEQ multiplex PCR, the repertoire was profiled, and TCRdb retains in-frame clones only, with some absent. The profile shows more than 1,200,000 clones, around 98.5% of them singletons. The germline gives CDR1 MGHDK, CDR2 SYGVNS. The CDR3 has 16 amino acids. V gave up 3 bases and J gave up 3 bases; unmatched junction bases: 8. Notes on this clone: What it recognizes is unknown.

Material: naive CD4+ T cells sorted from blood. Sample subset: CD45RA+ positively selected. The source is a man aged 25 to 45 in good health. The chain carries TRBV25-1 and TRBJ2-7, with 10 nucleotides matching TRBD1. DNA for the CDR3: TGTGCCAGCAGTGACGAGGTTGGGACAGGGGACTACGAGCAGTACTTC. This sequence encodes CASSDEVGTGDYEQYF.